What follows are 30 T cell receptor beta chains derived from one specimen sequenced in a study of early T cells in non-severe SARS-CoV-2 infection. TCRdb reprocessed the 5' RACE reads via MiXCR and lists one record per CDR3 protein. The sample has approximately 71,000 distinct CDR3 sequences; 12% to 15% are singletons. Sequencing was carried out using whole blood. The receptors shown here come from an adult who was a healthcare worker with PCR-confirmed SARS-CoV-2 infection or an uninfected control (not recorded which).

This clonotype came up many times. The chain employs TRBV20-1 and TRBJ1-5, with D maybe TRBD1 (5 bases). The CDR3 has 13 amino acids. Germline assignment: CDR1 DFQATT and CDR2 SNEGSKA (reference sequence). As DNA, the CDR3 is TGCAGCTATTCCCCAGGGTCTAATCAGCCCCAGCATTTT. It encodes CSYSPGSNQPQHF.

The rearrangement links TRBV7-2 to TRBJ1-5; a weak D match, TRBD1 (6 bases). V was shortened by 5 bases and J by 8 bases, with 19 bases between the two germline ends. There are 15 residues in the CDR3. Germline V CDR1 and CDR2: SGHTA, FQGNSA. In DNA form, the CDR3 reads TGTGCCAGCAGCACCGACAGGTCGGAAGTGGAGCCCCAGCATTTT. Translation: CASSTDRSEVEPQHF.

This clonotype was observed a single time. The chain employs TRBV29-1 and TRBJ2-2; possible D gene TRBD1, 7 bases. V was cut by 6 bases and J by 1 base, with 15 bases left in between. The germline gives CDR1 SQVTM, CDR2 ANQGSEA. The CDR3 covers 15 residues. CDR3 region: CSVPRQGGNTGELFF. CDR3 bases: TGCAGCGTGCCAAGACAGGGAGGGAACACCGGGGAGCTGTTTTTT.

The sample holds many counts of this clonotype. V usage is TRBV29-1 and J usage is TRBJ1-5, with 7 nucleotides matching TRBD1. There are 13 residues in the CDR3. The ends lost 6 bases at V and 5 bases at J; junction bases unmatched: 7. Looked up from germline, CDR1 is SQVTM and CDR2 is ANQGSEA. CDR3 loop: CSVKTGEHQPQHF. The CDR3 DNA sequence: TGCAGCGTGAAAACAGGGGAACATCAGCCCCAGCATTTT.

This clonotype showed up many times. V is TRBV7-9 and J is TRBJ1-2; TRBD1 aligns across 8 bases. The CDR3 is 13 amino acids. CDR1 SEHNR and CDR2 FQNEAQ come from the germline V gene (reference sequence). With 3 bases clipped from V and 6 bases from J, the junction kept 3 bases outside the gene matches. The CDR3: CASSLVQGDGYTF. As DNA, the CDR3 is TGTGCCAGCAGCTTGGTACAGGGGGATGGCTACACCTTC.

This clonotype came up many times. The rearrangement links TRBV24-1 to TRBJ2-3, with D perhaps TRBD1 (5 bases). V dropped 3 bases and J dropped 4 bases, with 13 bases sitting between them. The CDR3 sequence is 15 residues long. In germline, CDR1 is KGHDR, CDR2 SFDVKD. In nucleotides, the CDR3 is TGTGCCACCAGTGATCCCGGACATCGCGCAGATACGCAGTATTTT. This encodes CATSDPGHRADTQYF.

This clonotype has a count of ten or more. This chain joins TRBV4-1 and TRBJ2-2, with D unresolved. Germline V gene data show CDR1 as MGHRA and CDR2 as YSYEKL. Between the trimmed V and J ends, which lost 0 bases and 0 bases, there was a span of 11 bases. CDR3 length: 17 amino acids. The CDR3 DNA is TGCGCCAGCAGCCAAGAAGTGGCTACGTCGAACACCGGGGAGCTGTTTTTT. Amino acids: CASSQEVATSNTGELFF.

The chain employs TRBV28 and TRBJ1-2, with no clear D. The germline V gene encodes CDR1 MDHEN and CDR2 SYDVKM. The V and J ends lost 3 bases and 7 bases respectively, with 9 bases between them. The CDR3 contains 12 residues. Here the CDR3 DNA reads TGTGCCAGCAGTTTCGAGACAACTGGCTACACCTTC. Translated, it gives CASSFETTGYTF.

This clonotype was seen only a few times. The chain employs TRBV6-2 or TRBV6-3 and TRBJ1-3; D unclear. The germline gives CDR1 MNHEY, CDR2 SVGEGT. Trimming cost V 2 bases and J 0 bases, with 5 bases left between them. This CDR3 is 14 amino acids long. This CDR3 reads CASSYPDSGNTIYF. In nucleotides, the CDR3 is TGTGCCAGCAGTTACCCAGACTCTGGAAACACCATATATTTT.

The V call is TRBV6-5, the J call TRBJ1-3; 10 nucleotides agree with TRBD1. Germline loops: CDR1 MNHEY, CDR2 SVGAGI. V shed 6 bases and J 0 bases; nucleotides not matched to a gene: 11. There are 18 residues in the CDR3. The DNA of the CDR3 is TGTGCCAGCAGGGGGACCTTAAGGGACAGGGGCTCTGGAAACACCATATATTTT. It specifies CASRGTLRDRGSGNTIYF.

This clonotype was observed many times. The chain has TRBV29-1 and TRBJ2-3, with 8 bases matching TRBD2. V lost 8 bases, J lost 3 bases, and 13 bases stayed unmatched. Germline CDR1 reads SQVTM; CDR2 reads ANQGSEA. The CDR3 loop spans 15 amino acids. CDR3 sequence (DNA): TGCAGCCTAAAGGCGGGGGGCATAGGGACAGATACGCAGTATTTT. Encoded protein: CSLKAGGIGTDTQYF.

The V gene is TRBV6-1, the J gene TRBJ2-1; TRBD2 aligns across 9 bases. Germline V gene sequence: CDR1 MNHNS, CDR2 SASEGT. CDR3 length: 16 residues. V was clipped by 2 bases and J by 7 bases; unmatched bases: 9. The CDR3 bases are TGTGCCAGCAGTGAATGGTTCAGCGGGGGGATGAATGAGCAGTTCTTC. Protein product: CASSEWFSGGMNEQFF.

This clonotype was observed a few times. The chain employs TRBV28 and TRBJ2-7; D not certain. The germline V gene encodes CDR1 MDHEN and CDR2 SYDVKM. Trimming shortened V by 5 bases and J by 0 bases, and 5 bases separated the two germline ends. There are 12 residues in the CDR3. CDR3 nucleotide sequence: TGTGCCAGCAGTATTAGCTCCTACGAGCAGTACTTC. Amino acid sequence: CASSISSYEQYF.

The V call is TRBV6-5, the J call TRBJ2-5; TRBD1 agrees at 7 bases. This CDR3 region has 13 residues. V shed 6 bases and J 3 bases; nucleotides not matched to a gene: 4. CDR1 and CDR2 from the germline V gene are MNHEY and SVGAGI. The DNA for the CDR3 is TGTGCCAGCAGCCGGGACAGTAAAGAGACCCAGTACTTC. Residues: CASSRDSKETQYF.

This chain links TRBV7-6 with TRBJ2-2; D gene unclear. The germline V gene has CDR1 SGHVS and CDR2 FNYEAQ. Trimming stripped 1 base from V and 0 bases from J, with 3 bases between. This CDR3 is 14 amino acids long. CDR3 sequence reads: CASSLVSNTGELFF. CDR3 coding DNA: TGTGCCAGCAGCTTAGTATCGAACACCGGGGAGCTGTTTTTT.

The V and J genes are TRBV7-2 and TRBJ2-5, with TRBD2 identical over 12 bases. The CDR3 is made up of 20 amino acids. With V trimmed by 5 bases and J by 1 base, 17 bases remained unmatched. The germline V gene encodes CDR1 SGHTA and CDR2 FQGNSA. DNA for the CDR3: TGTGCCAGCAGCATCCGACTAGCGGGGGACTCGGAAGATCTCCAAGAGACCCAGTACTTC. It translates to CASSIRLAGDSEDLQETQYF. Using reference TRBV7-2 and TRBJ2-5 for the parts outside the CDR3, the full variable domain is GAGVSQSPSNKVTEKGKDVELRCDPISGHTALYWYRQSLGQGLEFLIYFQGNSAPDKSGLPSDRFSAERTGGSVSTLTIQRTQQEDSAVYLCASSIRLAGDSEDLQETQYFGPGTRLLVL.

This clonotype appeared many times. The V call is TRBV11-2, the J call TRBJ2-7; D not resolved. CDR1 and CDR2 (germline): SGHAT, FQNNGV. The CDR3 is 12 residues long. V lost 3 bases and J 6 bases, leaving 9 bases between the germline ends. The CDR3: CASSFPRLEQYF. In nucleotides, the CDR3 is TGTGCCAGCAGCTTCCCCCGGCTCGAGCAGTACTTC.

This clonotype has a handful of counts. The V call is TRBV7-2, the J call TRBJ2-3; 8 nucleotides match TRBD2. Germline-derived CDR1 and CDR2 are SGHTA and FQGNSA. There are 15 residues in the CDR3. V shed 5 bases, J shed 3 bases, and the junction held 7 bases outside the gene matches. CDR3: CASSPWTSRTDTQYF. The CDR3 DNA is TGTGCCAGCAGCCCCTGGACTAGCAGAACAGATACGCAGTATTTT. Full variable domain (remainder filled in from reference TRBV7-2 and TRBJ2-3): GAGVSQSPSNKVTEKGKDVELRCDPISGHTALYWYRQSLGQGLEFLIYFQGNSAPDKSGLPSDRFSAERTGGSVSTLTIQRTQQEDSAVYLCASSPWTSRTDTQYFGPGTRLTVL.

This clonotype was counted only a few times. The chain has TRBV5-6 and TRBJ1-5, with D hard to call. Germline-derived CDR1 and CDR2 are SGHDT and YYEEEE. The CDR3 runs to 14 residues. Trimming removed 1 base from V and 7 bases from J, with 12 bases in between. The CDR3 region has the DNA TGTGCCAGCAGCTTGAGGGCCGCGCAACAGCCCCAGCATTTT. It codes for CASSLRAAQQPQHF. The full variable domain, rest sourced from reference TRBV5-6 and TRBJ1-5, is DAGVTQSPTHLIKTRGQQVTLRCSPKSGHDTVSWYQQALGQGPQFIFQYYEEEERQRGNFPDRFSGHQFPNYSSELNVNALLLGDSALYLCASSLRAAQQPQHFGDGTRLSIL.

The J gene is TRBJ1-1, the V gene TRBV19, with D possibly matching TRBD1 (6 bases). The CDR3 covers 12 residues. Germline assignment: CDR1 LNHDA and CDR2 SQIVND (reference sequence). With 5 bases removed from V and 7 bases from J, the gap between germline ends came to 11 bases. This CDR3 reads CASSPQGNEAFF. The CDR3 DNA sequence: TGTGCCAGTAGTCCCCAGGGGAATGAAGCTTTCTTT.

This clonotype was recorded only once. The CDR3 coding sequence is TGTGCCAGCAGCCATGGTGGCTTCTCTGGGGCCAACGTCCTGACTTTC. This encodes CASSHGGFSGANVLTF. This rearrangement joins TRBV3-1 to TRBJ2-6; no reliable D call. CDR1 and CDR2 (germline): LGHDT, YNNKEL (reference sequence). V was shortened by 3 bases and J by 0 bases, with 9 bases between the two germline ends. The CDR3 loop spans 16 amino acids. Full variable domain (rest looked up from reference TRBV3-1 and TRBJ2-6): DTAVSQTPKYLVTQMGNDKSIKCEQNLGHDTMYWYKQDSKKFLKIMFSYNNKELIINETVPNRFSPKSPDKAHLNLHINSLELGDSAVYFCASSHGGFSGANVLTFGAGSRLTVL.

The chain carries TRBV7-2 and TRBJ1-1; D is undetermined. Germline V gives CDR1 SGHTA, CDR2 FQGNSA. V gave up 1 base and J gave up 5 bases, with 5 bases separating them. This CDR3 has 12 residues. This chain's CDR3 is CASSLGTTEAFF. The CDR3 nucleotides are TGTGCCAGCAGCTTAGGGACTACTGAAGCTTTCTTT.

This sequence joins TRBV20-1 and TRBJ2-5; no clear D gene. V lost 2 bases and J lost 5, with 6 bases in between. This CDR3 contains 11 residues. Germline loops: CDR1 DFQATT, CDR2 SNEGSKA (reference sequence). CDR3 loop: CSARTQETQYF. CDR3 bases: TGCAGTGCTAGAACTCAGGAGACCCAGTACTTC.

Many counts were recorded for this clonotype. CDR3 coding DNA: TGCAGCGTTGAAGTGAGCGGTGTAGGTACGCAGTATTTT. Amino acids: CSVEVSGVGTQYF. The chain has TRBV29-1 and TRBJ2-3; possibly TRBD2 for D (5 bases). The ends were cut back, 1 base at V and 8 bases at J, with 13 bases in the middle. Germline V lookup: CDR1 SQVTM, CDR2 ANQGSEA. The CDR3 runs to 13 residues.

The rearrangement links TRBV7-9 to TRBJ1-1, with no clear D. Germline CDR1 and CDR2: SEHNR and FQNEAQ (reference sequence). This CDR3 has 13 residues. V lost 5 bases and J 1 base, leaving 8 bases between the germline ends. CDR3 bases: TGTGCCAGCAGCCCCAGGCCGAACACTGAAGCTTTCTTT. It is translated as CASSPRPNTEAFF.

This clonotype occurred many times. The chain joins TRBV6-6 to TRBJ2-1, with TRBD2 matching 7 bases. The CDR3 totals 15 residues. The junction had 8 bases not matched to a gene; V was cut back by 8 bases and J by 1 base. Germline V gene sequence: CDR1 MNHNY, CDR2 SVGAGI (reference sequence). This CDR3 reads CASGGGANSYNEQFF. The CDR3 DNA follows: TGTGCCAGCGGGGGAGGGGCCAATTCCTACAATGAGCAGTTCTTC.

The genes are TRBV5-1 and TRBJ2-1; 7 bases fit TRBD1. Unmatched junction bases numbered 12, after V lost 4 bases and J lost 5 bases. CDR1 SGHRS and CDR2 YFSETQ come from the germline V gene. The CDR3 loop spans 16 amino acids. This CDR3 reads CASSANVVGTDNEQFF. For the CDR3, the DNA is TGCGCCAGCAGCGCGAACGTGGTCGGGACAGACAATGAGCAGTTCTTC.

To note about this clonotype: Being one base from a much bigger clone, this may be a read error. V gene TRBV29-1 combines with J gene TRBJ2-3; possibly TRBD2 for D (8 bases). Germline loops: CDR1 SQVTM, CDR2 ANQGSEA. The CDR3 contains 15 residues. The CDR3 DNA sequence: TGCAGCCTAAAGGCGGGGGGCATAGGGACAGATACGCTGTATTTT. It is translated as CSLKAGGIGTDTLYF.

This clonotype appeared a few times. The rearrangement links TRBV3-1 to TRBJ2-7; D is tentatively TRBD1 or TRBD2 (5 bases each). CDR1 and CDR2 (germline): LGHDT, YNNKEL (reference sequence). The CDR3 length is 13 residues. The V and J ends lost 0 bases and 7 bases respectively, with 10 bases between them. The CDR3 sequence: CASSQDRGVEQYF. The CDR3 nucleotides read TGTGCCAGCAGCCAAGATCGGGGCGTTGAGCAGTACTTC.

V is TRBV7-6 and J is TRBJ1-4, with D unresolved. This CDR3 has 13 amino acids. Per germline, CDR1 SGHVS and CDR2 FNYEAQ. Trimming took 5 bases from V and 4 from J, leaving 8 bases between them. Written as DNA, the CDR3 is TGTGCCAGCAGCGTGGGGTTTAATGAAAAACTGTTTTTT. Translation gives CASSVGFNEKLFF.